These 4 T cell receptor beta chains came from one sample sequenced in a study of identical twins. A single record per CDR3 protein comes from TCRdb applying MiXCR to the 5' RACE reads. The sample yields roughly 200,000 distinct CDR3 sequences, around 15% seen once. The same data also contributed to another study, on T cells expressing NK-cell markers.

The sequencing input was CD8+ T cells sorted from blood. These receptors all come from a woman aged 18-29 years in good health.

The chain is built from TRBV4-3 and TRBJ2-7, with 7 bases fitting TRBD1. Unmatched junction bases numbered 7, after V lost 3 bases and J lost 2 bases. The CDR3 loop spans 15 amino acids. Germline assignment: CDR1 LGHNA and CDR2 YSLEER. The CDR3 coding sequence is TGCGCCAGCAGCCAGGTCACAGGGGTAACCTACGAGCAGTACTTC. Translating it yields CASSQVTGVTYEQYF.

This clonotype has more than one count but fewer than ten. This chain uses TRBV7-9 with TRBJ1-2; D is possibly TRBD1 (5 bases). Per the germline V gene, CDR1 is SEHNR and CDR2 is FQNEAQ (reference sequence). V was trimmed by 1 base and J by 7 bases, leaving 10 bases between them. The CDR3 consists of 13 residues. DNA for the CDR3: TGTGCCAGCAGCTTAGGACAGTCCTTTGGCTACACCTTC. Its protein is CASSLGQSFGYTF.

This clonotype is labeled as medium-sized. This chain uses TRBV9 with TRBJ2-1; no reliable D call. The V end lost 4 bases, the J end lost 4 bases, and 12 bases lay between the germline ends. This CDR3 has 14 amino acids. Germline V gives CDR1 SGDLS, CDR2 YYNGEE. The CDR3 sequence: CASSHSDGYNEQFF. The CDR3 nucleotides are TGTGCCAGCAGCCATTCCGATGGGTACAATGAGCAGTTCTTC.

V gene TRBV7-2 combines with J gene TRBJ2-5, with 8 bases that match TRBD1. With V trimmed by 3 bases and J by 3 bases, 6 bases remained unmatched. Germline-derived CDR1 and CDR2 are SGHTA and FQGNSA. The CDR3 is 15 amino acids. This CDR3 is CASSLGQVRKETQYF. DNA for the CDR3: TGTGCCAGCAGCTTGGGACAGGTCCGAAAAGAGACCCAGTACTTC.